This T cell receptor beta chain was profiled in a study of shared clonotypes between healthy human individuals. Study results and limitations: Read depth was anticipated to influence clonotype sharing among donors.

This CDR3 comprises 16 residues. The ends lost 5 bases at V and 7 bases at J; junction bases unmatched: 14. Germline CDR1 and CDR2: MDHEN and SYDVKM. Comments on this clone: Its antigen remains unidentified.

It was across several immunoSEQ plates that each subset's genomic DNA was evenly split. Sequencing was performed with immunoSEQ multiplex PCR; in TCRdb, only in-frame clones are kept and a portion is missing. The profile covers roughly 490,000 clones, with around 80% appearing a single time and about 12% taken by the ten largest. The source material was PBMCs. This receptor was identified in a woman between 35 and 50 years old in good health. Some clones in this sample may be carry-over from other donors' samples. V usage is TRBV28 and J usage is TRBJ2-1; 7 bases fit TRBD2. CDR3: CASSLTGVWGGNEQFF. CDR3 in DNA: TGTGCCAGCAGTCTCACGGGTGTCTGGGGAGGGAATGAGCAGTTCTTC.